The 12 T cell receptor beta chains below all came from one sample that was sequenced in a study of T cell responses to AZD1222 COVID-19 vaccine. The assay was immunoSEQ multiplex PCR, and TCRdb's table has in-frame clones only and misses some. The repertoire holds roughly 200,000 clones, 90% to 95% seen once, with over 1.5% in the top ten. The sample in question was peripheral blood, obtained 28 days after the second AZD1222 dose. The receptors here all came from an adult who received the AZD1222 COVID-19 vaccine.

V and J are TRBV11-2 and TRBJ1-1; D is undetermined. The CDR3 sequence is 13 residues long. The V and J ends lost 5 bases and 3 bases respectively, with 10 bases between them. CDR1 and CDR2 (germline): SGHAT, FQNNGV. The CDR3 loop reads CASSRVMYTEAFF. As DNA, the CDR3 is TGTGCCAGCAGCAGGGTCATGTACACTGAAGCTTTCTTT.

J is TRBJ2-3 and V is TRBV7-6; TRBD2 matches at 7 bases. There are 15 residues in the CDR3. V lost 5 bases and J lost 2; bases outside the gene matches: 7. Germline assignment: CDR1 SGHVS and CDR2 FNYEAQ. The DNA of the CDR3 is TGTGCCAGCAGCACCAGACTAGCCAACACAGATACGCAGTATTTT. Translation gives CASSTRLANTDTQYF.

The chain recombines TRBV5-6 with TRBJ1-2, with 7 positions matching TRBD1. V trimming: 3 bases; J trimming: 7 bases; junction bases outside the gene matches: 12. In germline, CDR1 is SGHDT, CDR2 YYEEEE. This CDR3 is built from 15 residues. CDR3 loop: CASSSLGQLVSGYTF. CDR3 nucleotide sequence: TGTGCCAGCAGCTCACTGGGACAGCTAGTTAGTGGCTACACCTTC.

This chain links TRBV27 with TRBJ1-1; TRBD1 matches 7 bases. Germline CDR1 reads MNHEY; CDR2 reads SMNVEV (reference sequence). There are 15 residues in the CDR3. Losses at the gene ends were 2 bases for V and 4 bases for J; bases not matched to a gene: 7. This CDR3 is CASSLAGTDLTEAFF. In nucleotides, the CDR3 is TGTGCCAGCAGTTTAGCCGGGACAGACCTCACTGAAGCTTTCTTT.

This clone appeared once. V and J are TRBV15 and TRBJ1-5; D is uncertain. V was pared by 0 bases and J by 5 bases, with 5 bases between. CDR1 and CDR2 (germline): LNHNV, YYDKDF (reference sequence). The CDR3 length is 13 residues. DNA of the CDR3: TGTGCCACCAGCAGAGATATCCATCAGCCCCAGCATTTT. It codes for CATSRDIHQPQHF.

Only a few counts were recorded for this clone. The rearrangement links TRBV6-5 to TRBJ2-7, with 8 nucleotides matching TRBD2. This CDR3 has 15 amino acids. The trim removed 5 bases at V and 0 bases at J, leaving 6 bases unmatched. Germline CDR1 and CDR2: MNHEY and SVGAGI. The DNA for the CDR3 is TGTGCCAGCAGTCCCCTCGGGGGGGACTCCTACGAGCAGTACTTC. It encodes CASSPLGGDSYEQYF.

CDR3 in amino acids: CASSLADPRNTIYF. CDR3 DNA: TGTGCCAGCAGCTTAGCGGATCCCCGAAACACCATATATTTT. The J gene is TRBJ1-3, the V gene TRBV7-9; D not certain. This CDR3 has 14 residues. The V gene lost 0 bases and the J gene lost 5 bases, with 8 bases spanning the gap. Germline assignment: CDR1 SEHNR and CDR2 FQNEAQ (reference sequence).

This clone was seen once. The CDR3 loop is CAWSVNFGGGYGYTF. The CDR3 DNA reads TGTGCCTGGAGTGTAAATTTCGGGGGCGGCTATGGCTACACCTTC. The chain uses TRBV30 and TRBJ1-2; D perhaps matches TRBD1 (6 bases). Germline V lookup: CDR1 GTSNPN, CDR2 SVGIG (reference sequence). V lost 0 bases and J 4 bases, leaving 15 bases between the germline ends. The CDR3 is 15 amino acids.

This chain connects TRBV7-9 to TRBJ2-3; no firm D call. Germline values: CDR1 SEHNR, CDR2 FQNEAQ (reference sequence). CDR3 size: 15 residues. V was shortened by 8 bases and J by 6 bases, with 21 bases between the two germline ends. The CDR3 region is CASPQKGESLDTQYF. CDR3 nucleotides: TGTGCCAGCCCGCAGAAGGGCGAAAGCCTGGATACGCAGTATTTT.

The gene calls are TRBV7-8 and TRBJ1-5, with 8 bases lining up with TRBD1. Per germline, CDR1 SGHVS and CDR2 FQNEAQ. The CDR3 sequence is 15 residues long. Unmatched junction bases numbered 6, after V lost 5 bases and J lost 3 bases. The CDR3 loop is CASSPGQGINQPQHF. The CDR3 coding sequence is TGTGCCAGCAGCCCAGGACAGGGTATCAATCAGCCCCAGCATTTT.

In nucleotides, the CDR3 is TGTGCCAGCAGCTCCGGGCTTTCCCAGCCCCAGCATTTT. Residues: CASSSGLSQPQHF. The chain recombines TRBV27 with TRBJ1-5; D not certain. CDR3 length equals 13 residues. Trimming pared 6 bases from V and 7 bases from J, leaving 13 bases between. Germline lookup yields CDR1 MNHEY and CDR2 SMNVEV (reference sequence).

This clone has only one observation. The rearrangement uses TRBV2 and TRBJ1-5; D uncertain. Trimming took off 5 bases at V and 0 bases at J, with 11 bases between the two ends. Germline assignment: CDR1 SNHLY and CDR2 FYNNEI. CDR3 length: 15 residues. The chain's CDR3 is CASSLKTDSNQPQHF. As DNA, the CDR3 is TGTGCCAGCAGTTTAAAAACAGATAGCAATCAGCCCCAGCATTTT.